What follows are 21 T cell receptor beta chains derived from one specimen sequenced in a study of T-cell memory formation after mild COVID-19. TCRdb recomputed calls from the 5' RACE reads with MiXCR, one row per CDR3 protein. The sample shows some 450,000 distinct CDR3 sequences, 20% of them seen only once. The sequenced sample consisted of PBMCs or a T cell subset sorted from them (not recorded which). The receptors stem from an adult woman who had mild COVID-19 (a few samples of this study predate the infection). Cell type and time point are not known.

This clonotype was detected only a few times. This CDR3 fails to terminate in the conserved phenylalanine or tryptophan, so it likely reflects a read error. The DNA is omitted, as the CDR3 cannot be located on it reliably, and the CDR3 follows TCRdb's listing. This chain links TRBV5-1 with TRBJ1-1. The CDR3 is 8 residues long, counting both termini. Germline assignment: CDR1 SGHRS and CDR2 YFSETQ. The CDR3 loop reads CASSLEDR.

In its sample, this clonotype was seen a few times. The CDR3 bases are TGTGCCAGCAGTGAGCGTAACAACCCACCCCGATATGGCTACACCTTC. This gives the protein CASSERNNPPRYGYTF. The chain has TRBV6-1 and TRBJ1-2, with unresolved D. The CDR3 length is 16 residues. Trimming stripped 3 bases from V and 5 bases from J, with 19 bases between. Germline CDR1 is MNHNS and CDR2 is SASEGT.

The chain combines TRBV24-1 with TRBJ1-2; D is perhaps TRBD1 (6 bases). Trimming left V 7 bases short and J 5 bases short, with 10 bases between. The V gene's germline CDR1 is KGHDR and CDR2 SFDVKD. CDR3 length: 12 amino acids. The CDR3 is CATRDSEYGYTF. CDR3 DNA: TGTGCCACCAGGGACAGCGAATATGGCTACACCTTC.

This clonotype was found a few times. V is TRBV7-9 and J is TRBJ2-7; 12 bases are shared with TRBD2. The CDR3 spans 17 residues. J lost 0 bases, V lost 4 bases, and 7 bases had no gene match. Germline V gene data show CDR1 as SEHNR and CDR2 as FQNEAQ (reference sequence). The CDR3 sequence: CASSYRTSGVSSYEQYF. CDR3 bases: TGTGCCAGCAGCTATCGGACTAGCGGGGTTAGCTCCTACGAGCAGTACTTC.

This clonotype has a count of ten or more. V usage is TRBV12-3 or TRBV12-4 and J usage is TRBJ2-2; D is unclear. The V end lost 1 base, the J end lost 3 bases, and 3 bases lay between the germline ends. The CDR3 runs to 13 residues. CDR3 bases: TGTGCCAGCAGTTTAGTCTACACCGGGGAGCTGTTTTTT. Its protein product is CASSLVYTGELFF.

This clonotype appeared a single time. V is TRBV4-1 and J is TRBJ2-5, with D perhaps matching TRBD1 (6 bases). The CDR3 runs to 16 residues. Deletions cut 1 base from V and 4 bases from J, with 16 bases between. CDR1 is MGHRA and CDR2 is YSYEKL in the germline V gene. CDR3 in DNA: TGCGCCAGCAGCCAAGGGGGGCCGGTGTTTGCAGAGACCCAGTACTTC. Encoded protein: CASSQGGPVFAETQYF.

The chain combines TRBV5-4 with TRBJ2-5; D uncertain. Germline loops: CDR1 SGHNT, CDR2 YYREEE (reference sequence). This CDR3 is 14 amino acids long. V was trimmed by 2 bases and J by 1 base, leaving 9 bases between them. The CDR3 nucleotides are TGTGCCAGCAGCTTAGTAGGCCGCCAAGAGACCCAGTACTTC. It codes for CASSLVGRQETQYF.

The chain uses TRBV6-2 or TRBV6-3 and TRBJ2-5; 16 bases agree with TRBD2. V shed 6 bases, J shed 5 bases, and the junction held 6 bases outside the gene matches. This CDR3 contains 16 residues. CDR1 MNHEY and CDR2 SVGEGT come from the germline V gene. The CDR3 DNA is TGTGCCAGCAGACCGGGACTAGCGGGGGGGCACGAGACCCAGTACTTC. This sequence encodes CASRPGLAGGHETQYF.

This clonotype has at least ten counts. The chain carries TRBV6-4 and TRBJ1-2; tentatively, D is TRBD1 (5 bases). CDR1 and CDR2 (germline): MRHNA, SNTAGT. CDR3 length equals 13 residues. Trimming took off 10 bases at V and 4 bases at J, with 16 bases between the two ends. CDR3 sequence: CATRQPGGYGYTF. The CDR3 coding sequence is TGTGCCACCCGACAGCCCGGCGGCTATGGCTACACCTTC.

The chain has TRBV5-6 and TRBJ2-1; 7 bases line up with TRBD1. Losses at the gene ends were 1 base for V and 15 bases for J; bases not matched to a gene: 7. CDR1 SGHDT and CDR2 YYEEEE come from the germline V gene. The CDR3 is 12 residues long. The CDR3 DNA reads TGTGCCAGCAGCTTGTTTTGGGACAGCCCGTTCTTC. Protein: CASSLFWDSPFF.

The J gene is TRBJ2-1, the V gene TRBV18, with 8 bases lining up with TRBD1. The CDR3 has 17 amino acids. CDR1 is KGHSH and CDR2 is LQKENI in the germline V gene. The V and J ends lost 1 base and 0 bases, in that order; junction bases with no gene match: 5. This chain's CDR3 is CASSPRTGFSSYNEQFF. CDR3 coding DNA: TGTGCCAGCTCACCACGGACAGGGTTCAGCTCCTACAATGAGCAGTTCTTC.

The table lists this clonotype with a few counts. The chain combines TRBV24-1 with TRBJ1-5; unclear D gene. V lost 7 bases, J lost 9 bases, and 12 bases lay in between. The CDR3 is 12 residues long. Germline values: CDR1 KGHDR, CDR2 SFDVKD. The DNA for the CDR3 is TGTGCCACCAGCTCAACAGACCGGCCCCAGCATTTT. It codes for CATSSTDRPQHF.

J is TRBJ1-4 and V is TRBV6-5; D is unclear. The CDR3 loop spans 14 amino acids. The V end lost 2 bases, the J end lost 5 bases, and 9 bases lay between the germline ends. The germline V gene has CDR1 MNHEY and CDR2 SVGAGI. The CDR3 DNA follows: TGTGCCAGCAGTTACGTCCGGCAGAATGAAAAACTGTTTTTT. Amino acid sequence: CASSYVRQNEKLFF.

This clonotype was recorded a few times. The chain combines TRBV12-3 or TRBV12-4 with TRBJ1-5; the D gene is possibly TRBD1 (6 bases). The CDR3 totals 15 residues. The ends were cut back, 6 bases at V and 4 bases at J, with 16 bases in the middle. Here the CDR3 reads CASSRGGLINQPQHF. In DNA, the CDR3 is TGTGCCAGCAGCCGGGGGGGGCTGATAAATCAGCCCCAGCATTTT.

The chain couples TRBV20-1 to TRBJ1-1; tentatively, D is TRBD1 (6 bases). V gave up 6 bases and J gave up 4 bases, with 15 bases separating them. The CDR3 is 13 amino acids. Germline CDR1 is DFQATT and CDR2 is SNEGSKA (reference sequence). The CDR3 spells CSAYSGVGTEAFF. CDR3 in DNA: TGCAGTGCGTATTCAGGGGTAGGCACTGAAGCTTTCTTT.

The chain employs TRBV4-3 and TRBJ2-7; 8 positions agree with TRBD1. After removal of 1 base from V and 5 bases from J, the junction contained 4 bases not matched to a gene. In germline, CDR1 is LGHNA, CDR2 YSLEER. This CDR3 spans 14 amino acids. CDR3 nucleotide sequence: TGCGCCAGCAGCCAAGGCAGGGGGCCGGACGAGCAGTACTTC. It encodes CASSQGRGPDEQYF.

A remark on this clonotype: Possible read error: a much larger clone is one base away. The chain couples TRBV4-3 to TRBJ1-6, with 7 bases fitting TRBD1. V was pared by 9 bases and J by 8 bases, with 10 bases of the junction left unmatched. CDR3 size: 14 residues. In germline, CDR1 is LGHNA, CDR2 YSLEER. Written as DNA, the CDR3 is TGCGCCAGAAGCAGACAGGGAGATGATTCACCCCTCCACTTT. It is translated as CARSRQGDDSPLHF.

This chain joins TRBV4-2 and TRBJ2-7; TRBD2 aligns across 7 bases. The germline V gene encodes CDR1 LGHNA and CDR2 YNFKEQ. The trim removed 0 bases at V and 5 bases at J, leaving 10 bases unmatched. The CDR3 is 16 amino acids. CDR3 nucleotide sequence: TGTGCCAGCAGCCAAGATCGACTAGCATCGGTGGACGAGCAGTACTTC. It codes for CASSQDRLASVDEQYF.

V gene TRBV21-1 combines with J gene TRBJ2-3. TRBV21-1 is designated a pseudogene. The CDR3 extends over 17 amino acids. CDR3 bases: TGTGCCAGCAGCTCTCTAGAGAGGCTAGCTGGCACAGATACGCAGTATTTT. Translating it yields CASSSLERLAGTDTQYF.

This clonotype was counted a few times. The V and J genes are TRBV7-7 and TRBJ2-1; 7 nucleotides agree with TRBD2. Germline lookup yields CDR1 SSHAT and CDR2 FNYEAQ (reference sequence). V lost 4 bases, J lost 10 bases, and 16 bases stayed unmatched. The CDR3 consists of 16 residues. Written as DNA, the CDR3 is TGTGCCAGCAGCTCGCAGGGAAGCGGGGCGCGGGGAGAGCAGTTCTTC. This encodes CASSSQGSGARGEQFF.

This sequence joins TRBV12-3 or TRBV12-4 and TRBJ1-5; D is undetermined. The CDR3 loop spans 12 amino acids. The V end was cut by 3 bases, the J end by 7 bases, with 7 bases between. CDR3 amino acids: CASSFAEQPQHF. Written as DNA, the CDR3 is TGTGCCAGCAGTTTCGCGGAACAGCCCCAGCATTTT.